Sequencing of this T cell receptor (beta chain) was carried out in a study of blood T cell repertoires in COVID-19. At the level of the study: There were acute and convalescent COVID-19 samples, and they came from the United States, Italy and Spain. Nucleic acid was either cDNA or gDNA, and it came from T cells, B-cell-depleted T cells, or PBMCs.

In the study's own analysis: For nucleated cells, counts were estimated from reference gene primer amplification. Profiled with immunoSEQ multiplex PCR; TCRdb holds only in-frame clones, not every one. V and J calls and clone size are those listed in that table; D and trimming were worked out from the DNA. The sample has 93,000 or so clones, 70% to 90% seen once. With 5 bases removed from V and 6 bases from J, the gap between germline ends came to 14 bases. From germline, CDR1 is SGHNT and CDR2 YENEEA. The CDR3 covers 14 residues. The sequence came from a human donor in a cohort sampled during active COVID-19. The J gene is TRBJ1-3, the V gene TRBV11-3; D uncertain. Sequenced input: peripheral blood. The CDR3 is CASSAGGAANTIYF. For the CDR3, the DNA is TGTGCCAGCAGCGCTGGAGGTGCGGCAAACACCATATATTTT.